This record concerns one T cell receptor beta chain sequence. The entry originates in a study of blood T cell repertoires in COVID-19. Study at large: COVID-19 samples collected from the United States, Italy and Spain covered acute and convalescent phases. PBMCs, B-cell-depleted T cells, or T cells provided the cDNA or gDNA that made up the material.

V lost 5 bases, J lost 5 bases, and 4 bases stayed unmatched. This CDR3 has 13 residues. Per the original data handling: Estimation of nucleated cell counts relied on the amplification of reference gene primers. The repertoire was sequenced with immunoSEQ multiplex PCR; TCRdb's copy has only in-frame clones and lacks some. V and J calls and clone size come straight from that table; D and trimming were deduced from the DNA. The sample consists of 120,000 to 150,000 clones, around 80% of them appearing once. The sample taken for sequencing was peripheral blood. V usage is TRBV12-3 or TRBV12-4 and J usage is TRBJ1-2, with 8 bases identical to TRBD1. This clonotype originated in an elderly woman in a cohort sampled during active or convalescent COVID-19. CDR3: CASSRGQGYGYTF. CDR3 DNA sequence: TGTGCCAGCAGTCGCGGACAGGGTTATGGCTACACCTTC.